Listed below are T cell receptor beta chains from one sample, sequenced in a study of cytomegalovirus exposure and HLA in healthy donors. Method: immunoSEQ multiplex PCR; TCRdb's copy keeps in-frame clones and lacks some. Of 200,000 to 300,000 clones in the sample, almost 85% were seen once. The sequenced sample consisted of PBMCs. The receptors stem from a woman in her 40s in good health and CMV-seropositive. Each CDR3 is given with its conserved first and last residue. A D gene is named only where the DNA matches it firmly. A clone size is listed for some rows: how often the clone was seen (once, few, many), or a class if it is expanded.

- | TRBJ1-1 | TRBD1 | TRBV4-2 | 18 | TGTGCCAGCAGCCAAGGAAACAGGGGACAGGGGGCGAACACTGAAGCTTTCTTT | CASSQGNRGQGANTEAFF
- | TRBJ2-3 | TRBD2 | TRBV7-2 | 18 | TGTGCCAGCAGCTTAGAAGGGCGAGGCGGGAGGCCCACAGATACGCAGTATTTT | CASSLEGRGGRPTDTQYF
- | TRBJ2-2 | TRBD2 | TRBV7-3 | 16 | TGTGCCAGCAGCCCGCACGGGACTAGCGGGGCCGGGGAGCTGTTTTTT | CASSPHGTSGAGELFF
- | TRBJ2-3 | TRBD2 | TRBV5-4 | 16 | TGTGCCAGCAGCTCTAGCGGGAATGTATTCCCAGATACGCAGTATTTT | CASSSSGNVFPDTQYF
- | TRBJ2-2 | TRBD2 | TRBV10-3 | 14 | TGTGCCATCATGGCGGGGGGCGTTGCCGGGGAGCTGTTTTTT | CAIMAGGVAGELFF
- | TRBJ2-2 | - | TRBV9 | 16 | TGTGCCAGCAGCGTACTTATGGGAGGCAACACCGGGGAGCTGTTTTTT | CASSVLMGGNTGELFF
- | TRBJ1-5 | - | TRBV5-6 | 17 | TGTGCCAGCAGCCGAAGTATAAGCGGGGGGCCAAATCAGCCCCAGCATTTT | CASSRSISGGPNQPQHF
- | TRBJ2-7 | - | TRBV9 | 13 | TGTGCCAGCAGCGCACAGGGTGCCGACGAGCAGTACTTC | CASSAQGADEQYF
- | TRBJ1-2 | TRBD1 | TRBV5-1 | 14 | TGCGCCAGCAGCTTGGAAGGACAGGGCGGAGGCTACACCTTC | CASSLEGQGGGYTF
- | TRBJ2-7 | TRBD2 | TRBV27 | 15 | TGTGCCAGCAGTTCGCTACTAGCGGCTATCGACGAGCAGTACTTC | CASSSLLAAIDEQYF
- | TRBJ1-6 | - | TRBV30 | 14 | TGTGCCTGGACCCACAGGTCGGTGAATTCACCCCTCCACTTT | CAWTHRSVNSPLHF
once | TRBJ2-7 | - | TRBV7-9 | 14 | TGTGCCAGCAGCTTAGATGTCCGGGGCTACGAGCAGTACTTC | CASSLDVRGYEQYF
- | TRBJ1-3 | - | TRBV7-3 | 13 | TGTGCCAGCAGCACGCCGGGTGGAAACACCATATATTTT | CASSTPGGNTIYF
few | TRBJ2-5 | TRBD2 | TRBV5-1 | 14 | TGCGCCAGCAGCCGGACTAGCGTTGAAGAGACCCAGTACTTC | CASSRTSVEETQYF